The 10 T cell receptor beta chains below were found in one sample sequenced in a study of blood T cells in healthy people across ages (dated by TCRdb to about 2015). Library method: 5' RACE. TCRdb records Illumina HiSeq 2500 as the sequencer. A second PCR of about 6 to 12 cycles was run with a J-beta primer mix and a sample-barcoded 5' primer. TCRdb passed the public sequencing reads through fastp at Q25 and MiXCR, retaining productive beta sequences. A single entry per CDR3 protein holds the most common genes and DNA from its merged rows. The sample yields under 1,100,000 distinct CDR3 sequences; roughly 24% were counted once. Together, the top ten hold 0.65% to 0.75% of the sample. This same sample was also taken into another study, of T cells of mothers and their children.

Sequencing input: blood. These receptors originate from a girl aged 2 to 10 in good health.

This clonotype was seen at least ten times. The rearrangement links TRBV20-1 to TRBJ2-4, with D perhaps matching TRBD2 (5 bases). Trimming took 6 bases from V and 6 from J, leaving 18 bases between them. Germline loops: CDR1 DFQATT, CDR2 SNEGSKA (reference sequence). The CDR3 has 14 residues. CDR3 loop: CSANLLDPLNIQYF. CDR3 coding DNA: TGCAGTGCCAATCTACTAGACCCACTAAACATTCAGTACTTC.

CDR3 sequence (DNA): TGTGCCAGCACCGACAGGGTGAATGAAAAACTGTTTTTT. It translates to CASTDRVNEKLFF. The chain couples TRBV28 to TRBJ1-4; 7 bases map to TRBD1. This CDR3 contains 13 residues. The germline gives CDR1 MDHEN, CDR2 SYDVKM. The V gene end was trimmed by 7 bases and the J gene end by 5 bases; junction bases not matched to a gene: 4.

CDR3 region: CASSYGTGAGTDTQYF. CDR3 in DNA: TGCGCCAGCAGTTACGGGACAGGGGCGGGCACAGATACGCAGTATTTT. This chain uses TRBV5-1 with TRBJ2-3; 10 bases align to TRBD1. Losses at the gene ends were 5 bases for V and 1 base for J; bases not matched to a gene: 7. Germline assignment: CDR1 SGHRS and CDR2 YFSETQ. The CDR3 has 16 amino acids. The entire variable domain, with the rest obtained from reference TRBV5-1 and TRBJ2-3, is as follows: KAGVTQTPRYLIKTRGQQVTLSCSPISGHRSVSWYQQTPGQGLQFLFEYFSETQRNKGNFPGRFSGRQFSNSRSEMNVSTLELGDSALYLCASSYGTGAGTDTQYFGPGTRLTVL.

This clonotype was seen only a few times. The chain joins TRBV20-1 to TRBJ2-5; a possible D gene is TRBD2 (6 bases). The CDR3 consists of 13 residues. V lost 7 bases, J lost 1 base, and 13 bases lay in between. Germline CDR1 DFQATT, CDR2 SNEGSKA (reference sequence). Here the CDR3 reads CSVGRQAQETQYF. The CDR3 DNA follows: TGCAGTGTGGGGAGGCAGGCCCAAGAGACCCAGTACTTC.

The chain couples TRBV28 to TRBJ2-3; tentatively, D is TRBD2 (5 bases). The germline V gene has CDR1 MDHEN and CDR2 SYDVKM. The CDR3 loop spans 13 amino acids. V lost 3 bases, J lost 4 bases, and 8 bases lay in between. CDR3 sequence reads: CASSLEAPDTQYF. CDR3 coding DNA: TGTGCCAGCAGTTTGGAGGCCCCAGATACGCAGTATTTT. The full variable domain, completed using reference TRBV28 and TRBJ2-3, is DVKVTQSSRYLVKRTGEKVFLECVQDMDHENMFWYRQDPGLGLRLIYFSYDVKMKEKGDIPEGYSVSREKKERFSLILESASTNQTSMYLCASSLEAPDTQYFGPGTRLTVL.

The V and J genes are TRBV12-3 or TRBV12-4 and TRBJ2-3, with 7 positions matching TRBD2. The V segment lost 3 bases and the J segment 0 bases; nucleotides outside the gene matches: 6. There are 16 residues in the CDR3. This chain's CDR3 is CASSFKGSGSTDTQYF. CDR3 nucleotide sequence: TGTGCCAGCAGTTTTAAGGGTAGCGGGAGCACAGATACGCAGTATTTT.

This clonotype was seen more than once but under ten times. This rearrangement joins TRBV27 to TRBJ1-2, with D possibly TRBD1 on 5 matching bases. Looked up from germline, CDR1 is MNHEY and CDR2 is SMNVEV (reference sequence). Trimming cost V 0 bases and J 2 bases, with 7 bases left between them. CDR3 length: 14 residues. The CDR3 loop reads CASSLSRDNYGYTF. The CDR3 region has the DNA TGTGCCAGCAGTTTATCCCGGGACAACTATGGCTACACCTTC.

This clonotype has only a few counts. V usage is TRBV29-1 and J usage is TRBJ2-5; weak D call: TRBD1 (6 bases). With the DNA end fitting TRBJ2-1 better, the J assignment may be wrong. The CDR3 has 11 amino acids. Germline lookup yields CDR1 SQVTM and CDR2 ANQGSEA. The CDR3 sequence: CSPGDTNEQFF. Here the CDR3 DNA reads TGCAGCCCCGGGGACACCAATGAGCAGTTCTTC.

A word on this clonotype: At one of its ends the junction is not consistent with the germline gene, which may arise from a read error. V is TRBV6-1 and J is TRBJ2-5, with D perhaps assigned TRBD1 or TRBD2 (5 bases each). Germline V gene sequence: CDR1 MNHNS, CDR2 SASEGT. This CDR3 comprises 12 residues. The CDR3, as DNA: TGTGCCAGTAGTGATGGGACAGAGACCCAGTACTTC. It is translated as CASSDGTETQYF.

This clonotype was seen a few times. The V gene is TRBV7-9, the J gene TRBJ1-1, with D tentatively TRBD1 (5 bases). Trimming left V 3 bases short and J 11 bases short, with 10 bases between. The germline V gene encodes CDR1 SEHNR and CDR2 FQNEAQ (reference sequence). This CDR3 contains 11 residues. CDR3 protein: CASSFLEGAFF. The DNA for the CDR3 is TGTGCCAGCAGCTTTTTAGAGGGGGCTTTCTTT.